These T cell receptor beta chains were read from a single sample in a study of T-cell reconstitution after alpha-beta-depleted transplantation in children. TCRdb ran MiXCR on the PCR reads and lists one entry per CDR3 protein. The data show about 460,000 distinct CDR3 sequences, about 12% seen once. This specimen was PBMCs from the stem cell graft donor, taken from the stem cell graft. The source of these receptors is a human donor who donated a stem cell graft to a child with combined immunodeficiency. Both conserved end residues are part of each CDR3. The order of the fields is J gene, D gene, clone size, V gene, CDR3 protein, CDR3 DNA. D genes are given only for firm matches. Expanded clones get a size class; other rows say once, few or many, or leave the size out.

J gene: TRBJ2-7
D gene: .
clone size: many
V gene: TRBV20-1
CDR3 protein: CSASRPSWGSGEQYF
CDR3 DNA: TGCAGTGCCTCGCGGCCATCCTGGGGCTCGGGAGAGCAGTACTTC

J gene: TRBJ1-2
D gene: .
clone size: .
V gene: TRBV9
CDR3 protein: CASSRTMGAGYLNYGYTF
CDR3 DNA: TGTGCCAGCAGCCGTACTATGGGGGCGGGTTACCTTAACTATGGCTACACCTTC

J gene: TRBJ1-1
D gene: .
clone size: .
V gene: TRBV6-1
CDR3 protein: CASSPYPLVGAFF
CDR3 DNA: TGTGCCAGCAGTCCTTATCCCCTTGTCGGAGCTTTCTTT

J gene: TRBJ2-3
D gene: TRBD2
clone size: .
V gene: TRBV11-2
CDR3 protein: CASSLDPAGAHFSTDTQYF
CDR3 DNA: TGTGCCAGCAGCTTAGATCCAGCGGGGGCCCATTTTAGCACAGATACGCAGTATTTT

J gene: TRBJ2-3
D gene: .
clone size: few
V gene: TRBV12-3/TRBV12-4
CDR3 protein: CASSLHGGPTDTQYF
CDR3 DNA: TGTGCCAGCAGTCTCCATGGGGGCCCCACAGATACGCAGTATTTT

J gene: TRBJ2-5
D gene: .
clone size: .
V gene: TRBV5-1
CDR3 protein: CASSLAGWPGETQYF
CDR3 DNA: TGCGCCAGCAGCTTGGCCGGGTGGCCGGGGGAGACCCAGTACTTC

J gene: TRBJ2-2
D gene: .
clone size: .
V gene: TRBV6-1
CDR3 protein: CASSVMPQTANTGELFF
CDR3 DNA: TGTGCCAGCAGTGTAATGCCCCAGACAGCGAACACCGGGGAGCTGTTTTTT

J gene: TRBJ2-3
D gene: .
clone size: many
V gene: TRBV4-3
CDR3 protein: CASSQVRGPTDTQYF
CDR3 DNA: TGCGCCAGCAGCCAAGTGAGAGGGCCCACAGATACGCAGTATTTT

J gene: TRBJ2-1
D gene: .
clone size: .
V gene: TRBV7-2
CDR3 protein: CASSPITGSGNNEQFF
CDR3 DNA: TGTGCCAGCAGCCCTATCACAGGCTCCGGGAACAATGAGCAGTTCTTC

J gene: TRBJ2-2
D gene: TRBD1
clone size: many
V gene: TRBV27
CDR3 protein: CASKPGQVTGELFF
CDR3 DNA: TGTGCCAGCAAACCGGGACAGGTCACCGGGGAGCTGTTTTTT

J gene: TRBJ2-5
D gene: .
clone size: many
V gene: TRBV7-7
CDR3 protein: CASSSTGTFQETQYF
CDR3 DNA: TGTGCCAGCAGCTCAACCGGGACTTTCCAAGAGACCCAGTACTTC

J gene: TRBJ1-1
D gene: TRBD1
clone size: .
V gene: TRBV12-3/TRBV12-4
CDR3 protein: CASSLYHTGGAEAFF
CDR3 DNA: TGTGCCAGCAGTCTATACCACACAGGGGGCGCGGAGGCTTTCTTT

J gene: TRBJ2-7
D gene: TRBD1
clone size: many
V gene: TRBV9
CDR3 protein: CASSVGPDRDYEQYF
CDR3 DNA: TGTGCCAGCAGCGTAGGCCCGGACAGGGACTACGAGCAGTACTTC

J gene: TRBJ2-7
D gene: TRBD1
clone size: few
V gene: TRBV20-1
CDR3 protein: CSAIPGQGIGEQYF
CDR3 DNA: TGCAGTGCTATTCCGGGACAGGGGATCGGCGAGCAGTACTTC

J gene: TRBJ2-7
D gene: TRBD2
clone size: few
V gene: TRBV20-1
CDR3 protein: CSAIWEAGGAYEQYF
CDR3 DNA: TGCAGTGCTATATGGGAAGCGGGGGGCGCCTACGAGCAGTACTTC

J gene: TRBJ2-7
D gene: TRBD1
clone size: many
V gene: TRBV7-9
CDR3 protein: CASSSKTGTVDEQYF
CDR3 DNA: TGTGCCAGCAGCTCAAAGACAGGGACGGTTGACGAGCAGTACTTC

J gene: TRBJ1-1
D gene: TRBD1
clone size: .
V gene: TRBV18
CDR3 protein: CASSQAPGQGVSKAFF
CDR3 DNA: TGTGCCAGCTCACAAGCCCCGGGACAGGGAGTTTCGAAAGCTTTCTTT

J gene: TRBJ2-1
D gene: .
clone size: many
V gene: TRBV12-3/TRBV12-4
CDR3 protein: CASSLTVGQQFF
CDR3 DNA: TGTGCCAGCAGCCTTACGGTGGGGCAGCAGTTCTTC

J gene: TRBJ2-2
D gene: .
clone size: many
V gene: TRBV25-1
CDR3 protein: CASSYGRELFF
CDR3 DNA: TGTGCCAGCAGTTACGGCCGGGAGCTGTTTTTT

J gene: TRBJ2-3
D gene: .
clone size: many
V gene: TRBV13
CDR3 protein: CASSLRGGSTDTQYF
CDR3 DNA: TGTGCCAGCAGCTTACGAGGGGGGAGCACAGATACGCAGTATTTT

J gene: TRBJ1-1
D gene: .
clone size: .
V gene: TRBV7-3
CDR3 protein: CASSKYATGSGTEAFF
CDR3 DNA: TGTGCCAGCAGCAAATACGCGACAGGATCGGGCACTGAAGCTTTCTTT

J gene: TRBJ1-2
D gene: TRBD1
clone size: .
V gene: TRBV5-5
CDR3 protein: CASSFRDRDYGYTF
CDR3 DNA: TGTGCCAGCAGCTTTAGGGACAGGGACTATGGCTACACCTTC

J gene: TRBJ2-3
D gene: .
clone size: .
V gene: TRBV7-9
CDR3 protein: CASSPSGQPDSDTQYF
CDR3 DNA: TGTGCCAGCAGCCCATCCGGACAGCCAGATTCAGATACGCAGTATTTT